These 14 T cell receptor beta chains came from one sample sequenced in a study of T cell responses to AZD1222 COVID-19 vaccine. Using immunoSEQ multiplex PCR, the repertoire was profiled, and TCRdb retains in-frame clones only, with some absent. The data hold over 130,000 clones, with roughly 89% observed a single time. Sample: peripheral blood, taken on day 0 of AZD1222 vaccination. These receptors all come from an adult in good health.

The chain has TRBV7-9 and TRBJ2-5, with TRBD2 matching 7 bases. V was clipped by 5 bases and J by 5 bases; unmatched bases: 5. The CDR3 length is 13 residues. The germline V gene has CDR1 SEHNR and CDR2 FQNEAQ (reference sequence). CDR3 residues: CASSERDLETQYF. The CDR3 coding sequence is TGTGCCAGCAGCGAGCGGGATTTGGAGACCCAGTACTTC.

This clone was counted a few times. The CDR3 DNA follows: TGTGCCAGCAGTCGACAGGGAGGCAATCAGCCCCAGCATTTT. Protein sequence: CASSRQGGNQPQHF. The genes are TRBV6-5 and TRBJ1-5, with 7 bases fitting TRBD1. Looked up from germline, CDR1 is MNHEY and CDR2 is SVGAGI. The CDR3 is 14 residues long. Trimming removed 5 bases from V and 2 bases from J; junction bases left unmatched: 3.

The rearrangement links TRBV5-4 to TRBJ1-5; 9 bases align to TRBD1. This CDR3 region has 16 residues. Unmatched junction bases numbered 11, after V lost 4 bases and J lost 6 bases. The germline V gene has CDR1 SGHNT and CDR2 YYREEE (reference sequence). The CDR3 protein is CASSQNPGTGFQPQHF. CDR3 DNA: TGTGCCAGCAGCCAAAACCCCGGGACAGGGTTTCAGCCCCAGCATTTT.

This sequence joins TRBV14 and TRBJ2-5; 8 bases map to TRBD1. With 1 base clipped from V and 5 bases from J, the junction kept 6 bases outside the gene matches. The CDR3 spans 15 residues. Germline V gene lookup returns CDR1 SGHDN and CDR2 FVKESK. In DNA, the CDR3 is TGTGCCAGCAGCCAAGGGCAGGGGGCACGGGAGACCCAGTACTTC. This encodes CASSQGQGARETQYF.

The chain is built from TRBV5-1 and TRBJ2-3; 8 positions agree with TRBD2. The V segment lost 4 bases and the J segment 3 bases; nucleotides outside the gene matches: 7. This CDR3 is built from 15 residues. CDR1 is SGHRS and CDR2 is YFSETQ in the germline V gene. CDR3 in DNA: TGCGCCAGCAGCCATAGCGGGGCAGGGACAGATACGCAGTATTTT. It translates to CASSHSGAGTDTQYF.

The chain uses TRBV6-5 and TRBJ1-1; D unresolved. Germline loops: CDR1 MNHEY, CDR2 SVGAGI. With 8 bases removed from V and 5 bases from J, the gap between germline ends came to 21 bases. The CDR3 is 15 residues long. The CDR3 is CASGQAPRGSTEAFF. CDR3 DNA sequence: TGTGCCAGCGGCCAGGCGCCGCGGGGAAGTACTGAAGCTTTCTTT.

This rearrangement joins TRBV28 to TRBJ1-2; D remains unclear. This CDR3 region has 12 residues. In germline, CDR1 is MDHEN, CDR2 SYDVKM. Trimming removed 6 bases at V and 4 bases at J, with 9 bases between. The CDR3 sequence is CASSSRSYGYTF. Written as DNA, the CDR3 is TGTGCCAGCAGCAGTAGGTCCTATGGCTACACCTTC.

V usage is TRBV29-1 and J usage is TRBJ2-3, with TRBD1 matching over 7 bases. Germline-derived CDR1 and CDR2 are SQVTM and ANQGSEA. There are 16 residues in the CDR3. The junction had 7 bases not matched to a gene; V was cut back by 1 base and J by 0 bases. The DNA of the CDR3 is TGCAGCGTTGAAGGGGGTTCGACAGGGAGCACAGATACGCAGTATTTT. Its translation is CSVEGGSTGSTDTQYF.

In DNA, the CDR3 is TGTGCCAGCAGTGAATTTGGCAGCGGACGCACAGATACGCAGTATTTT. Its translation: CASSEFGSGRTDTQYF. The chain joins TRBV25-1 to TRBJ2-3, with D possibly being TRBD2 (5 bases). CDR3 length: 16 residues. V was shortened by 1 base and J by 1 base, with 12 bases between the two germline ends. Germline CDR1 reads MGHDK; CDR2 reads SYGVNS.

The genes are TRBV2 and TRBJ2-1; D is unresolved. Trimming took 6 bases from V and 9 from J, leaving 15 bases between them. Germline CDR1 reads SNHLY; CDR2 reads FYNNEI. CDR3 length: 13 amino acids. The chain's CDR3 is CASRLTAGAEQFF. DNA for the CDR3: TGTGCCAGCAGACTAACAGCAGGCGCTGAGCAGTTCTTC.

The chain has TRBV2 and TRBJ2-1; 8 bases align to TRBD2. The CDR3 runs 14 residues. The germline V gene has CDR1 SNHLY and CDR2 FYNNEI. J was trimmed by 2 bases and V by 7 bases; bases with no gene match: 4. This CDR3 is CASNSGETYNEQFF. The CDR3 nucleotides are TGTGCCAGCAATAGCGGGGAAACCTACAATGAGCAGTTCTTC.

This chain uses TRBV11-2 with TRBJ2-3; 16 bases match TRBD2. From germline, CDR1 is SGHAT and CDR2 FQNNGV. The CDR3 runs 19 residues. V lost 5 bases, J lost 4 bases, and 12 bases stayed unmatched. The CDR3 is CASSRQGLAGGPSSDTQYF. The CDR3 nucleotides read TGTGCCAGCAGCCGCCAGGGACTAGCGGGAGGGCCGTCCTCAGATACGCAGTATTTT.

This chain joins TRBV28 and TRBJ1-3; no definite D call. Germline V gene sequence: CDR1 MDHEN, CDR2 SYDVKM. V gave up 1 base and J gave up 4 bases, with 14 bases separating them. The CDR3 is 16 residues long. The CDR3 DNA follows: TGTGCCAGCAGTTTATACCAAGTGAGGTCAGGAAACACCATATATTTT. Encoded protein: CASSLYQVRSGNTIYF.

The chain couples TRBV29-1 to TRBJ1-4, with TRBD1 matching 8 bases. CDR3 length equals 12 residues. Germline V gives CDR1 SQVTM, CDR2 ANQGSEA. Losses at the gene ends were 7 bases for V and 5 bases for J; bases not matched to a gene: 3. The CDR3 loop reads CSGRQGNEKLFF. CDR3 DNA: TGCAGCGGACGACAGGGGAATGAAAAACTGTTTTTT. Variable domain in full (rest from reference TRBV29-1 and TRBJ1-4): SAVISQKPSRDICQRGTSLTIQCQVDSQVTMMFWYRQQPGQSLTLIATANQGSEATYESGFVIDKFPISRPNLTFSTLTVSNMSPEDSSIYLCSGRQGNEKLFFGSGTQLSVL.